This record looks at one TCR beta chain sequence and its context. This CDR3 is 13 amino acids long. Germline CDR1 and CDR2: SQVTM and ANQGSEA. J lost 3 bases, V lost 6 bases, and 1 base had no gene match. The participants were between roughly 18 and 100 years old and came from under 25 US areas. Researchers sorted participants into cohorts using their self-reported clinical history. Symptom resolution, clearance, or two negative PCRs marked the recovered donors of Cohort 3. This record belongs to a study of blood T cell repertoires in COVID-19. Original analysis: Nucleated cell counts were estimated from reference gene primer amplification. Clones were sequenced by immunoSEQ multiplex PCR, and TCRdb holds only the in-frame ones, with some missing. V and J calls and clone size follow that table, whereas D and trimming were derived from the DNA. The sample holds 350,000 to 450,000 clones; roughly 86% are singletons and the top ten take 1.5% to 2%.

The TCR originated in a woman aged 25 to 39 who had recovered from COVID-19. Sequencing was carried out using PBMCs or T cells enriched from blood (not recorded which). The J gene is TRBJ2-2, the V gene TRBV29-1; 10 nucleotides agree with TRBD1. The CDR3 sequence: CSVDRGDTGELFF. In DNA form, the CDR3 reads TGCAGCGTGGACAGGGGGGACACCGGGGAGCTGTTTTTT.